This is a list of T cell receptor beta chains from one sample in a study of T cell changes during pregnancy in multiple sclerosis. Produced via immunoSEQ multiplex PCR; TCRdb's table is partial and in-frame only. The table includes about 23,000 clones, over 65% detected once. The sequencing here drew on CD8+ T cells from peripheral blood mononuclear cells, taken before pregnancy. Receptor source: a female donor with multiple sclerosis, enrolled in a pregnancy study. Each CDR3 is given with its conserved first and last residue. A D gene is named only where the DNA matches it firmly. Expanded clones are given a class, and other clones once, few, many or no size at all.

clone_size | d_call | j_call | v_call | cdr3_aa | cdr3_nt
. | TRBD1 | TRBJ2-7 | TRBV27 | CASSVTPGTGGAGNEQYF | TGTGCCAGCAGCGTCACACCCGGGACAGGGGGCGCTGGGAACGAGCAGTACTTC
. | TRBD1 | TRBJ2-7 | TRBV5-1 | CASSLPRQGAVHEQYF | TGCGCCAGCAGCTTACCTCGACAGGGTGCAGTCCACGAGCAGTACTTC
. | . | TRBJ1-5 | TRBV7-6 | CASSLDPGGNQPQHF | TGTGCCAGCAGCTTAGACCCAGGGGGCAATCAGCCCCAGCATTTT
once | TRBD1 | TRBJ2-1 | TRBV6-1 | CASGTGQGGYNEQFF | TGTGCCAGCGGCACCGGACAGGGTGGCTACAATGAGCAGTTCTTC
. | . | TRBJ1-5 | TRBV2 | CASSDPGQRYWPQHF | TGTGCCAGCAGTGACCCCGGACAGCGGTATTGGCCCCAGCATTTT
. | TRBD1 | TRBJ1-2 | TRBV4-3 | CASSQMGQRNYGYTF | TGCGCCAGCAGCCAAATGGGACAGCGGAACTATGGCTACACCTTC
. | TRBD2 | TRBJ2-3 | TRBV27 | CASSLSTSNRLAELTDTQYF | TGTGCCAGCAGTTTATCCACCTCTAACCGACTAGCGGAGCTCACAGATACGCAGTATTTT
. | . | TRBJ2-1 | TRBV5-1 | CASSRQPQGNNEQFF | TGCGCCAGCAGCCGACAACCACAGGGTAACAATGAGCAGTTCTTC
once | . | TRBJ2-7 | TRBV10-1 | CASSEGESYEQYF | TGCGCCAGCAGTGAGGGGGAGTCCTACGAGCAGTACTTC
. | TRBD2 | TRBJ2-1 | TRBV4-3 | CASSQALAGDNEQFF | TGCGCCAGCAGCCAAGCGCTAGCGGGAGACAATGAGCAGTTCTTC
. | TRBD2 | TRBJ2-7 | TRBV30 | CAWSGRASGRAHEQYF | TGTGCCTGGAGCGGCCGGGCTAGCGGGAGGGCACACGAGCAGTACTTC
medium-sized | . | TRBJ2-1 | TRBV19 | CASSISRSSYNEQFF | TGTGCCAGTAGTATTAGCCGCTCTAGCTACAATGAGCAGTTCTTC
. | TRBD1 | TRBJ1-1 | TRBV7-7 | CASRRGQGNTEAFF | TGTGCCAGCAGAAGAGGACAGGGAAACACTGAAGCTTTCTTT
. | TRBD2 | TRBJ2-1 | TRBV30 | CAWSPLAGSEYNEQFF | TGTGCCTGGAGTCCTCTAGCGGGAAGCGAATACAATGAGCAGTTCTTC
. | TRBD2 | TRBJ2-7 | TRBV5-1 | CASSPLAGVYEQYF | TGCGCCAGCAGTCCCCTAGCGGGAGTTTACGAGCAGTACTTC
. | . | TRBJ2-2 | TRBV4-2 | CASSQEFGNTGELFF | TGTGCCAGCAGCCAAGAATTCGGGAACACCGGGGAGCTGTTTTTT
once | . | TRBJ2-3 | TRBV11-2 | CASSPDSTDTQYF | TGTGCCAGCAGTCCAGATAGCACAGATACGCAGTATTTT